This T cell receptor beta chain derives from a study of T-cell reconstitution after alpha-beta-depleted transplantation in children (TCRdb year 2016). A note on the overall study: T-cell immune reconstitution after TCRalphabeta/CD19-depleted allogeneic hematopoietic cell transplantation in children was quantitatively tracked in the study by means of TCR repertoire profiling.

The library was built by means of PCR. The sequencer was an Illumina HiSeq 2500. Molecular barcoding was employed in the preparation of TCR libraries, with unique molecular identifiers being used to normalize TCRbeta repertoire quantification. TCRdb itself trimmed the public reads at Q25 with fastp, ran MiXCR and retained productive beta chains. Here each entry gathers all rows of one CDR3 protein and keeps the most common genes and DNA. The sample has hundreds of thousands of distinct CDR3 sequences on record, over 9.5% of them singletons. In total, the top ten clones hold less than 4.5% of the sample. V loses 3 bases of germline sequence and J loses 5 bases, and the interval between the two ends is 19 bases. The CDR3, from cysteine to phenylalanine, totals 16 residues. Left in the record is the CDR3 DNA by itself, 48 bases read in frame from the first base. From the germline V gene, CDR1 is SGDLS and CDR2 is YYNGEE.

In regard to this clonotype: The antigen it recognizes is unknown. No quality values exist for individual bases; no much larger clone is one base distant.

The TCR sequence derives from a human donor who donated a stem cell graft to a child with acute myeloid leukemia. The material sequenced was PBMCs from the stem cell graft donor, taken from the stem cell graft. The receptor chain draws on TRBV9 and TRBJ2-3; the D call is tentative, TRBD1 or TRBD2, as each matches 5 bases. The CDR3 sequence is CASSAKGTRWLDTQYF. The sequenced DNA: TGTGCCAGCAGCGCAAAGGGGACCCGCTGGTTAGATACGCAGTATTTT. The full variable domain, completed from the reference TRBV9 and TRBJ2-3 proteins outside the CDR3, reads DSGVTQTPKHLITATGQRVTLRCSPRSGDLSVYWYQQSLDQGLQFLIQYYNGEERAKGNILERFSAQQFPDLHSELNLSSLELGDSALYFCASSAKGTRWLDTQYFGPGTRLTVL.